This TCR beta chain was observed in a study of cytomegalovirus exposure and HLA in healthy donors. Assay used: immunoSEQ multiplex PCR; TCRdb lists only in-frame clones, some missing. This table has 20,000 to 25,000 clones, 97% appearing once. The length of the CDR3 is 13 residues. Germline loops: CDR1 SGHTA, CDR2 FQGTGA. V lost 4 bases and J 9 bases, leaving 13 bases between the germline ends. Sequenced input: PBMCs. The sequence came from a man aged 30 to 45 in good health and CMV-seropositive. The V call is TRBV7-3, the J call TRBJ2-1; the D is unclear. CDR3 DNA: TGTGCCAGCAGCTGGCGCGGTGGAGTTGAGCAGTTCTTC. This codes for CASSWRGGVEQFF.